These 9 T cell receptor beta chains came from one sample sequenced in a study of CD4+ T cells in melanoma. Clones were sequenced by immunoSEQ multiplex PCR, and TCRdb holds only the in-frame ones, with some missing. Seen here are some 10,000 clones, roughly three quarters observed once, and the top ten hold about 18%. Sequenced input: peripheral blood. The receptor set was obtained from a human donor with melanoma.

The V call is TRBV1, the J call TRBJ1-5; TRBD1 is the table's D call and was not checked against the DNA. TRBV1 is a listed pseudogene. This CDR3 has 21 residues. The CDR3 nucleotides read TGCACCAGCAGCCATAAAGGACCGGACAGGGGGGCACTGTGTAGCAATCAGCCCCAGCATTTT. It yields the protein CTSSHKGPDRGALCSNQPQHF.

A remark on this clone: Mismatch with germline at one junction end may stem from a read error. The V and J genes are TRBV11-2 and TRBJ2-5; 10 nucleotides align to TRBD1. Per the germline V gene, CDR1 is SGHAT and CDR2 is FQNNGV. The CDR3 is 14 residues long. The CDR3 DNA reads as TGTGCCAGCAGCGTAGACAGGGGGCAGGTGACCCAGTACTTC. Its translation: CASSVDRGQVTQYF. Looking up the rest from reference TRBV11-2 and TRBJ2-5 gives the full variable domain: EAGVAQSPRYKIIEKRQSVAFWCNPISGHATLYWYQQILGQGPKLLIQFQNNGVVDDSQLPKDRFSAERLKGVDSTLKIQPAKLEDSAVYLCASSVDRGQVTQYFGPGTRLLVL.

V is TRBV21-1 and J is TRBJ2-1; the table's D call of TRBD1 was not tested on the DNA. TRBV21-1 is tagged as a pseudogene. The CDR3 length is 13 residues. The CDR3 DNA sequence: TGTGCCAGCACGGTTGGCAGGATCAATGAGCAGTTCTTC. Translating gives CASTVGRINEQFF.

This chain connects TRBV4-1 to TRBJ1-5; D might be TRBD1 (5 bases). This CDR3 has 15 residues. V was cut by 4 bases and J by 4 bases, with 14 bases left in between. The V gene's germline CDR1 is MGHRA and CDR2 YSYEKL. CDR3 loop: CASSLTRGENQPQHF. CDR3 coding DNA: TGCGCCAGCAGCCTCACCCGGGGGGAAAATCAGCCCCAGCATTTT.

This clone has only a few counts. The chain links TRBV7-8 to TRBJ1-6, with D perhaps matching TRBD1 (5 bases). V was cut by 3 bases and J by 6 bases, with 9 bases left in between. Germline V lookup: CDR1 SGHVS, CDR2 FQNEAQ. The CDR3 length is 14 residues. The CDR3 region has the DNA TGTGCCAGCAGCTTGGGGGGGGGTAATTCACCCCTCCACTTT. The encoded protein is CASSLGGGNSPLHF. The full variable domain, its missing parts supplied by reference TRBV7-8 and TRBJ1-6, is GAGVSQSPRYKVAKRGQDVALRCDPISGHVSLFWYQQALGQGPEFLTYFQNEAQLDKSGLPSDRFFAERPEGSVSTLKIQRTQQEDSAVYLCASSLGGGNSPLHFGNGTRLTVT.

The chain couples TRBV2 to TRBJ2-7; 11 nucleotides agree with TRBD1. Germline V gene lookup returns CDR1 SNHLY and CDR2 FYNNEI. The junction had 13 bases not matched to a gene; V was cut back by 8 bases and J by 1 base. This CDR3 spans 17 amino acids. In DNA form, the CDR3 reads TGTGCCAGCGGAAGAGGCCCCGGGACAGGGGGTTCCTACGAGCAGTACTTC. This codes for CASGRGPGTGGSYEQYF.

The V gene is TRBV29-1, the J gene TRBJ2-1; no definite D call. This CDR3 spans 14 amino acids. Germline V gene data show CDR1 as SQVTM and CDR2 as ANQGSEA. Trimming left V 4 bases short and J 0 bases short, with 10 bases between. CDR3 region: CSVGERSSYNEQFF. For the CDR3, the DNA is TGCAGCGTTGGAGAACGTAGCTCCTACAATGAGCAGTTCTTC.

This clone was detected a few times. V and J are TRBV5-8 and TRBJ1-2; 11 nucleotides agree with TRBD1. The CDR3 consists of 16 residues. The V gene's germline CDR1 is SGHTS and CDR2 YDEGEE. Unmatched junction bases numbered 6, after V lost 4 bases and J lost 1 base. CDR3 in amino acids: CASSKGTGGYNYGYTF. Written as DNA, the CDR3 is TGTGCCAGCAGCAAAGGGACAGGGGGATATAACTATGGCTACACCTTC. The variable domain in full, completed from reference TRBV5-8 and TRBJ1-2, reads EAGVTQSPTHLIKTRGQQATLRCSPISGHTSVYWYQQALGLGLQFLLWYDEGEERNRGNFPPRFSGRQFPNYSSELNVNALELEDSALYLCASSKGTGGYNYGYTFGSGTRLTVV.

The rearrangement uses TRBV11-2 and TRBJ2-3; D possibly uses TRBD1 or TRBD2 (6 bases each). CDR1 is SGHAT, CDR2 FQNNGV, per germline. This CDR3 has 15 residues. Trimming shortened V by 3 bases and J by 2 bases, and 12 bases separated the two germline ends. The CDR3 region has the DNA TGTGCCAGCAGCTTCTCGGGGGCCCTCACAGATACGCAGTATTTT. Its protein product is CASSFSGALTDTQYF.